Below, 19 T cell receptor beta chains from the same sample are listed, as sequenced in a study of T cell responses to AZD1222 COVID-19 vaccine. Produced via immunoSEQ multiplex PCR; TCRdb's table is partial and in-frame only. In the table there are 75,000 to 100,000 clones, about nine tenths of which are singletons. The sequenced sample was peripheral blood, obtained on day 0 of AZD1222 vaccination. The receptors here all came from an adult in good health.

CDR3 protein: CASSDRDSNFNSPLHF. The CDR3 region has the DNA TGTGCCAGCAGCGACCGGGACAGTAACTTTAATTCACCCCTCCACTTT. The chain couples TRBV9 to TRBJ1-6; 7 bases are shared with TRBD1. Trimming took 3 bases from V and 6 from J; bases not matched to a gene: 9. The CDR3 contains 16 residues. Germline V gene sequence: CDR1 SGDLS, CDR2 YYNGEE. The full variable domain, in which reference TRBV9 and TRBJ1-6 provide the parts outside the CDR3, is DSGVTQTPKHLITATGQRVTLRCSPRSGDLSVYWYQQSLDQGLQFLIQYYNGEERAKGNILERFSAQQFPDLHSELNLSSLELGDSALYFCASSDRDSNFNSPLHFGNGTRLTVT.

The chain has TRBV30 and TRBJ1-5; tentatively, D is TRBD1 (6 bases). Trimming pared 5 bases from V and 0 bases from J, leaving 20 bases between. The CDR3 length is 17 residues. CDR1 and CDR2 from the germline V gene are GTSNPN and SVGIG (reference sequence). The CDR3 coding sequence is TGTGCCTGGTCCAGGGGCACCACTGTCCATAGCAATCAGCCCCAGCATTTT. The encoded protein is CAWSRGTTVHSNQPQHF.

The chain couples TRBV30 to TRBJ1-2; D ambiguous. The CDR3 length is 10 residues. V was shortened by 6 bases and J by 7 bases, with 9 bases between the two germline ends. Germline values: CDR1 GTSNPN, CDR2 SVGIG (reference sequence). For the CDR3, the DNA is TGTGCCTGTCGATTGGTTGGCTACACCTTC. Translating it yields CACRLVGYTF.

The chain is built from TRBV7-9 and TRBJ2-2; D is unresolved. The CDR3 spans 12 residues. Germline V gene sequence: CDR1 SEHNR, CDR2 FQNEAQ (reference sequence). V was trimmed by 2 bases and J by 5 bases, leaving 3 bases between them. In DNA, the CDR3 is TGTGCCAGCAGCTTATCTACCGGGGAGCTGTTTTTT. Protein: CASSLSTGELFF.

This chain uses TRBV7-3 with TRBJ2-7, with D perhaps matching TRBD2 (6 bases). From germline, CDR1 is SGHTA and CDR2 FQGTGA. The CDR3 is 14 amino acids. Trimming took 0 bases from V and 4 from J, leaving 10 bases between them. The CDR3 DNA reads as TGTGCCAGCAGCTTAACCCCGGCGGGGTACGAGCAGTACTTC. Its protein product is CASSLTPAGYEQYF.

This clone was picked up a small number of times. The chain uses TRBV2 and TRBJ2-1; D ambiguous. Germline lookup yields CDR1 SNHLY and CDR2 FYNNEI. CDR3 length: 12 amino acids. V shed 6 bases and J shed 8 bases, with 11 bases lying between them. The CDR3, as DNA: TGTGCCAGCAGAGGGAACGGCGATGAGCAGTTCTTC. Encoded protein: CASRGNGDEQFF.

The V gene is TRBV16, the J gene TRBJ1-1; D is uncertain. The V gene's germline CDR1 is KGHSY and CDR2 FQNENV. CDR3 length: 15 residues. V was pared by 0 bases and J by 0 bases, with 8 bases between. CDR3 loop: CASSQSGSMNTEAFF. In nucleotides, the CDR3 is TGTGCCAGCAGCCAATCGGGCAGCATGAACACTGAAGCTTTCTTT.

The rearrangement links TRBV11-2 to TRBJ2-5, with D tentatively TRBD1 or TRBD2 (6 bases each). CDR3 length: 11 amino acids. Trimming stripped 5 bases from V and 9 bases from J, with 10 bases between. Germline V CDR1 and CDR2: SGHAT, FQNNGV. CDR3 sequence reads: CASSPGAAQYF. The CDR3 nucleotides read TGTGCCAGCAGCCCGGGGGCGGCCCAGTACTTC.

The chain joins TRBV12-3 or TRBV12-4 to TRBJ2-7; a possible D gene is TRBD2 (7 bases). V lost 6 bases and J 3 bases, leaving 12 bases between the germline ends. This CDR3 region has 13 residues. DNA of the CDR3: TGTGCCAGCAGGGCGGGGGCTAACTACGAGCAGTACTTC. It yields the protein CASRAGANYEQYF.

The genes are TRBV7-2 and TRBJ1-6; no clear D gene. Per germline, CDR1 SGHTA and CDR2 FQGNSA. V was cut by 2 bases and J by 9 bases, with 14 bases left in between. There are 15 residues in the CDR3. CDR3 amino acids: CASSLNPMGSSPLHF. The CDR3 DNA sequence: TGTGCCAGCAGCTTAAATCCAATGGGGAGTTCACCCCTCCACTTT.

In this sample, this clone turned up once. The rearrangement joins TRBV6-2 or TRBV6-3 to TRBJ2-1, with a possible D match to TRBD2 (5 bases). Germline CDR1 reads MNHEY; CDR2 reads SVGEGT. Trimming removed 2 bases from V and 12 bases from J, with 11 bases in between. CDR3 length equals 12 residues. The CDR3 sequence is CASSYRGYRQFF. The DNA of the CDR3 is TGTGCCAGCAGTTACAGAGGGTACAGGCAGTTCTTC.

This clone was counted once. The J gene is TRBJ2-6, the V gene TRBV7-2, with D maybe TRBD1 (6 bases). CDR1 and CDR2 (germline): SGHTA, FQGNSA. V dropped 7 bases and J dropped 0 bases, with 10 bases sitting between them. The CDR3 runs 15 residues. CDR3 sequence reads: CASNKGGSGANVLTF. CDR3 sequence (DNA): TGTGCCAGCAATAAAGGGGGCTCTGGGGCCAACGTCCTGACTTTC.

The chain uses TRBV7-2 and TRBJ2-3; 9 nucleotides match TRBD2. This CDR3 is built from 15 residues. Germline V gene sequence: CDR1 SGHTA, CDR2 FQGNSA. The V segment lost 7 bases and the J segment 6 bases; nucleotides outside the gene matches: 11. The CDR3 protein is CASTIAGALSDTQYF. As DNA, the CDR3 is TGTGCCAGCACCATAGCGGGAGCCTTATCGGATACGCAGTATTTT.

DNA for the CDR3: TGTGCCAGTAGTATAGGTGGCGGGACTGAGCAGTTCTTC. Amino acid sequence: CASSIGGGTEQFF. The V gene is TRBV19, the J gene TRBJ2-1, with D tentatively TRBD2 (6 bases). The CDR3 contains 13 residues. The germline CDR1 and CDR2 sequences are LNHDA and SQIVND (reference sequence). V was trimmed by 1 base and J by 9 bases, leaving 10 bases between them.

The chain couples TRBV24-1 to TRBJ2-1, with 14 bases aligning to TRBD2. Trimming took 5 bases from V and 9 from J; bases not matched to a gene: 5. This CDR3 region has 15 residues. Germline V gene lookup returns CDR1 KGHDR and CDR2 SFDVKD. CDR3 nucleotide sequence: TGTGCCACCAGTGTATCGACTAGCGGGAGGGGTGAGCAGTTCTTC. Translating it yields CATSVSTSGRGEQFF.

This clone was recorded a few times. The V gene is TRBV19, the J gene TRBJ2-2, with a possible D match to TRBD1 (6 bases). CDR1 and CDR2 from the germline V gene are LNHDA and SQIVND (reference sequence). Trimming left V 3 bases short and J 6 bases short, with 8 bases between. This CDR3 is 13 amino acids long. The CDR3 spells CASSISGAGELFF. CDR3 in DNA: TGTGCCAGTAGTATTTCAGGGGCCGGGGAGCTGTTTTTT.

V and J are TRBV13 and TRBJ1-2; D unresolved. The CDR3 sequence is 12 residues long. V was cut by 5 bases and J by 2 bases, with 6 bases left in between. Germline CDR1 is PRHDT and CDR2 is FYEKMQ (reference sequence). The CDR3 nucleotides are TGTGCCAGCAGCCCCCGGAACTATGGCTACACCTTC. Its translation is CASSPRNYGYTF. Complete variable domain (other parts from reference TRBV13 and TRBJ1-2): AAGVIQSPRHLIKEKRETATLKCYPIPRHDTVYWYQQGPGQDPQFLISFYEKMQSDKGSIPDRFSAQQFSDYHSELNMSSLELGDSALYFCASSPRNYGYTFGSGTRLTVV.

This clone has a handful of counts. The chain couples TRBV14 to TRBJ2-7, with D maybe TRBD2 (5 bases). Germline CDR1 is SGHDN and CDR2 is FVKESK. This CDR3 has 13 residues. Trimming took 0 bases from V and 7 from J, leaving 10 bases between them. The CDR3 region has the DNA TGTGCCAGCAGCCAAGATCGGGGTGGGGAGCAGTACTTC. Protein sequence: CASSQDRGGEQYF.

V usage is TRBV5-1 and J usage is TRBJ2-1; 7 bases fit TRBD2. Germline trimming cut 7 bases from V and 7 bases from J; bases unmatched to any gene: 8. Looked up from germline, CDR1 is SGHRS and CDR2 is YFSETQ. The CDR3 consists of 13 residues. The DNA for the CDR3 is TGCGCCAGCGGAACGGGAGGAAGGAATGAGCAGTTCTTC. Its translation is CASGTGGRNEQFF. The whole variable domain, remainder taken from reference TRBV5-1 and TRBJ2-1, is KAGVTQTPRYLIKTRGQQVTLSCSPISGHRSVSWYQQTPGQGLQFLFEYFSETQRNKGNFPGRFSGRQFSNSRSEMNVSTLELGDSALYLCASGTGGRNEQFFGPGTRLTVL.